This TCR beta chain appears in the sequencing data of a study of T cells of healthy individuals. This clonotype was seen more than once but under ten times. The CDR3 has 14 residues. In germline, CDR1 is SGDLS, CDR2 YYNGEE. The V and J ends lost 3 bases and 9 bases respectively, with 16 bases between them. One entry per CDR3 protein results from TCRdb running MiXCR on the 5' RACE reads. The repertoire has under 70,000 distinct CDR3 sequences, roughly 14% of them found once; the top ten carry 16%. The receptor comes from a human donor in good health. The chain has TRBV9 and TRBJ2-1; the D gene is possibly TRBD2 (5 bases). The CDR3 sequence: CASSASLLAAEQFF. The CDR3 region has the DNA TGTGCCAGCAGCGCCTCCTTGCTAGCAGCTGAGCAGTTCTTC.